Each of the 18 T cell receptor beta chains below was sequenced from the same sample in a study of T cells in localized non-small cell lung cancer. Using immunoSEQ multiplex PCR, the repertoire was profiled, and TCRdb retains in-frame clones only, with some absent. Here the sample spans 70,000 or so clones, about 81% being singletons. The specimen was peripheral blood, collected before any cancer treatment. The receptors were sampled from a female donor of 60 years or more with stage I lung adenocarcinoma.

The chain is built from TRBV6-5 and TRBJ2-5, with 9 bases matching TRBD1. The CDR3 consists of 13 residues. V shed 6 bases and J 5 bases; nucleotides not matched to a gene: 4. Germline V lookup: CDR1 MNHEY, CDR2 SVGAGI. CDR3 in DNA: TGTGCCAGCAGCTACAGGGGGCGGGAGACCCAGTACTTC. As protein: CASSYRGRETQYF.

This chain uses TRBV28 with TRBJ2-3, with D perhaps matching TRBD1 (7 bases). V was shortened by 7 bases and J by 3 bases, with 14 bases between the two germline ends. CDR1 and CDR2 from the germline V gene are MDHEN and SYDVKM. The CDR3 loop spans 14 amino acids. This CDR3 reads CASTESGGTDTQYF. The DNA for the CDR3 is TGTGCCAGCACCGAATCAGGGGGGACAGATACGCAGTATTTT.

The chain links TRBV25-1 to TRBJ2-1, with unresolved D. Germline loops: CDR1 MGHDK, CDR2 SYGVNS. The CDR3 loop spans 10 amino acids. Trimming removed 5 bases at V and 6 bases at J, with 2 bases between. CDR3 residues: CASSRNEQFF. As DNA, the CDR3 is TGTGCCAGCAGTCGCAATGAGCAGTTCTTC. Full variable domain (rest looked up from reference TRBV25-1 and TRBJ2-1): EADIYQTPRYLVIGTGKKITLECSQTMGHDKMYWYQQDPGMELHLIHYSYGVNSTEKGDLSSESTVSRIRTEHFPLTLESARPSHTSQYLCASSRNEQFFGPGTRLTVL.

This rearrangement joins TRBV19 to TRBJ1-5; 7 bases align to TRBD1. Germline-derived CDR1 and CDR2 are LNHDA and SQIVND (reference sequence). The junction had 8 bases not matched to a gene; V was cut back by 3 bases and J by 0 bases. The length of the CDR3 is 17 residues. CDR3 in amino acids: CASSMRGTVLSNQPQHF. DNA for the CDR3: TGTGCCAGTAGTATGCGGGGGACAGTCCTTAGCAATCAGCCCCAGCATTTT.

The sample holds one count of this clone. The chain couples TRBV4-1 to TRBJ2-4; D unclear. CDR3 length equals 16 residues. The germline V gene encodes CDR1 MGHRA and CDR2 YSYEKL. Trimming cost V 4 bases and J 0 bases, with 13 bases left between them. The CDR3 loop is CASSPQTELAKNIQYF. CDR3 DNA: TGCGCCAGCAGCCCCCAGACCGAGTTAGCCAAAAACATTCAGTACTTC.

This chain uses TRBV11-3 with TRBJ2-1; TRBD2 aligns across 9 bases. The CDR3 consists of 17 residues. CDR1 and CDR2 (germline): SGHNT, YENEEA. V shed 1 base and J 7 bases; nucleotides not matched to a gene: 11. The CDR3 DNA sequence: TGTGCCAGCAGCTTAGGGGGTAGCGGGGGCCTTAGGAATGAGCAGTTCTTC. This gives the protein CASSLGGSGGLRNEQFF.

This sequence joins TRBV27 and TRBJ2-7, with D possibly being TRBD1 (5 bases). Per the germline V gene, CDR1 is MNHEY and CDR2 is SMNVEV (reference sequence). The CDR3 length is 14 residues. The germline V and J ends were trimmed by 2 bases and 2 bases, with 10 bases remaining between them. The CDR3 DNA is TGTGCCAGCAGTTTAGACCAGGGTCCCTACGAGCAGTACTTC. This codes for CASSLDQGPYEQYF.

This chain uses TRBV2 with TRBJ1-5, with no clear D. Trimming removed 9 bases from V and 4 bases from J, with 19 bases in between. CDR1 is SNHLY and CDR2 is FYNNEI in the germline V gene. There are 15 residues in the CDR3. The CDR3 coding sequence is TGTGCCAGTAAAGAGGGCGCGGGCCTAAATCAGCCCCAGCATTTT. The encoded protein is CASKEGAGLNQPQHF.

The rearrangement uses TRBV2 and TRBJ2-2; TRBD1 is a possible D gene (5 bases). The CDR3 is 15 amino acids. V was trimmed by 0 bases and J by 5 bases, leaving 10 bases between them. Germline V gives CDR1 SNHLY, CDR2 FYNNEI. CDR3 loop: CASSEAWAGTGELFF. The CDR3 coding sequence is TGTGCCAGCAGTGAAGCTTGGGCAGGGACCGGGGAGCTGTTTTTT.

This chain connects TRBV18 to TRBJ1-2; D is uncertain. The V gene lost 2 bases and the J gene lost 0 bases, with 10 bases spanning the gap. The CDR3 loop spans 15 amino acids. Germline V gene lookup returns CDR1 KGHSH and CDR2 LQKENI. The CDR3 DNA reads as TGTGCCAGCTCACCAGGGCCGTTAGCTAACTATGGCTACACCTTC. It yields the protein CASSPGPLANYGYTF.

This rearrangement joins TRBV21-1 to TRBJ1-4. TRBV21-1 is shown as a pseudogene. The CDR3 is 17 residues long. Here the CDR3 reads CASSKVERSETNEKLFF. The DNA for the CDR3 is TGTGCCAGCAGCAAAGTGGAAAGGTCTGAGACTAATGAAAAACTGTTTTTT.

This chain joins TRBV10-3 and TRBJ1-5; a weak D match, TRBD1 (6 bases). Germline assignment: CDR1 ENHRY and CDR2 SYGVKD. The CDR3 has 14 residues. V lost 10 bases, J lost 6 bases, and 19 bases lay in between. CDR3 loop: CATAGVLGGQPQHF. The CDR3 nucleotides are TGTGCCACAGCAGGGGTTTTGGGTGGTCAGCCCCAGCATTTT.

The chain joins TRBV18 to TRBJ2-7; D gene uncertain. This CDR3 region has 12 residues. V was cut by 1 base and J by 4 bases, with 5 bases left in between. CDR1 is KGHSH and CDR2 is LQKENI in the germline V gene. The CDR3 is CASSPQPYEQYF. In DNA, the CDR3 is TGTGCCAGCTCACCACAGCCGTACGAGCAGTACTTC.

This clone is a singleton in its sample. V gene TRBV29-1 combines with J gene TRBJ1-2; the match to TRBD1 covers 9 bases. The V and J ends lost 4 bases and 4 bases, in that order; junction bases with no gene match: 7. Germline loops: CDR1 SQVTM, CDR2 ANQGSEA. The CDR3 has 14 residues. CDR3 region: CSVGRDRVGYGYTF. The DNA of the CDR3 is TGCAGCGTTGGACGGGACAGGGTAGGCTATGGCTACACCTTC.

The V call is TRBV18, the J call TRBJ2-7; TRBD1 might be the D (6 bases). There are 12 residues in the CDR3. Germline lookup yields CDR1 KGHSH and CDR2 LQKENI. V was trimmed by 5 bases and J by 7 bases, leaving 12 bases between them. CDR3 nucleotide sequence: TGTGCCAGCTCAGGGGGCGCAGAAGAGCAGTACTTC. It translates to CASSGGAEEQYF. Complete variable domain (other parts from reference TRBV18 and TRBJ2-7): NAGVMQNPRHLVRRRGQEARLRCSPMKGHSHVYWYRQLPEEGLKFMVYLQKENIIDESGMPKERFSAEFPKEGPSILRIQQVVRGDSAAYFCASSGGAEEQYFGPGTRLTVT.

The DNA of the CDR3 is TGCGCCAGCAGCCTGCAAGCGGGGACTAGAAGTGAGACCCAGTACTTC. Translation gives CASSLQAGTRSETQYF. The chain joins TRBV4-1 to TRBJ2-5, with 8 bases aligning to TRBD2. Trimming cost V 4 bases and J 5 bases; bases outside gene matches: 12. The CDR3 consists of 16 residues. Per germline, CDR1 MGHRA and CDR2 YSYEKL.

In its sample, this clone was seen once. The chain uses TRBV29-1 and TRBJ2-7; D might be TRBD1 or TRBD2, each matching 5 bases. Looked up from germline, CDR1 is SQVTM and CDR2 is ANQGSEA. V gave up 3 bases and J gave up 7 bases, with 16 bases separating them. The CDR3 runs 13 residues. The CDR3 bases are TGCAGCGTTGATGGGACGGCGGCAGGGGAGCAGTACTTC. It specifies CSVDGTAAGEQYF.

The chain joins TRBV11-3 to TRBJ1-1; weak D call: TRBD1 (6 bases). The CDR3 has 14 residues. Trimming pared 5 bases from V and 6 bases from J, leaving 16 bases between. Looked up from germline, CDR1 is SGHNT and CDR2 is YENEEA. The CDR3 sequence: CASSDVTGLAEAFF. The CDR3 DNA follows: TGTGCCAGCAGCGACGTCACAGGGTTAGCTGAAGCTTTCTTT.